The 21 T cell receptor beta chains reported below all come from one sample, sequenced in a study. Tregs were sorted as CD4+CD25+CD127-/low cells. Each CDR3 protein is one row after TCRdb ran MiXCR on the 5' RACE reads. This sample has some 11,000 distinct CDR3 sequences, with 27% found just once. The sequenced sample consisted of Tregs sorted from a lymph node. The receptor source for this set is a female donor with breast cancer.

A note on this clonotype: A much larger clone differs by one base, so this may be a read error. The gene calls are TRBV4-1 and TRBJ1-2; tentatively, D is TRBD1 (5 bases). This CDR3 spans 15 amino acids. Trimming cost V 0 bases and J 5 bases, with 13 bases left between them. Germline V gene sequence: CDR1 MGHRA, CDR2 YSYEKL. CDR3 loop: CASSQEGVVDYGYTF. In DNA form, the CDR3 reads TGCGCCAGCAGCCAAGAAGGGGTGGTAGATTATGGCTACACCTTC.

This clonotype was seen many times. The V gene is TRBV5-6, the J gene TRBJ2-1, with unresolved D. The CDR3 spans 12 residues. Between the trimmed V and J ends, which lost 4 bases and 7 bases, there was a span of 9 bases. Germline V gives CDR1 SGHDT, CDR2 YYEEEE. CDR3 DNA: TGTGCCAGCAGCCTAGACCAGAATGAGCAGTTCTTC. This sequence encodes CASSLDQNEQFF.

A note on this clonotype: The germline gene is not matched at one end of the junction; a read error may be the cause. The chain couples TRBV4-1 to TRBJ2-7; 7 bases fit TRBD2. Germline-derived CDR1 and CDR2 are MGHRA and YSYEKL. This CDR3 contains 15 residues. The CDR3 DNA is TGCGCCAGCAGCCAAGTCGAACAGCGGGGCAACGAGCGGTACTTC. Encoded protein: CASSQVEQRGNERYF.

Many counts were recorded for this clonotype. The rearrangement joins TRBV7-9 to TRBJ2-1, with no clear D. Trimming took 1 base from V and 3 from J, leaving 16 bases between them. There are 17 residues in the CDR3. From germline, CDR1 is SEHNR and CDR2 FQNEAQ (reference sequence). The DNA for the CDR3 is TGTGCCAGCAGCTTAGGTAGGGCAGGTACTTACTACAATGAGCAGTTCTTC. Translation gives CASSLGRAGTYYNEQFF.

Details on this clonotype: A much larger clone lies one base from this, so it may be a read error. This rearrangement joins TRBV6-5 to TRBJ2-7; 7 bases map to TRBD1. The CDR3 consists of 13 residues. Looked up from germline, CDR1 is MNHEY and CDR2 is SVGAGI. V shed 6 bases and J 2 bases; nucleotides not matched to a gene: 4. CDR3 DNA: TGTGCCAGCAGAGACAGGGTTGCCTACGAGCAGTACTTC. Encoded protein: CASRDRVAYEQYF.

Turning to this clonotype: A single base separates this from a much larger clone, so it may be a read error. Because the CDR3's place on the DNA is in doubt, the DNA is left out and the CDR3 is given as listed by TCRdb. The chain recombines TRBV5-6 with TRBJ2-4; the table's D call, TRBD1, has no DNA check behind it. The CDR3 is 12 residues long, counting both termini. CDR1 and CDR2 (germline): SGHDT, YYEEEE. CDR3 protein: CAGSWGTGNYHF.

This clonotype was detected ten times or more. The rearrangement joins TRBV9 to TRBJ2-1, with TRBD2 identical over 8 bases. J gave up 8 bases and V 2 bases, and 9 bases lay outside the gene matches. The CDR3 is 15 amino acids. In germline, CDR1 is SGDLS, CDR2 YYNGEE. CDR3 coding DNA: TGTGCCAGCAGCGTCGACGGGAGGGCAGACTATGAGCAGTTCTTC. It specifies CASSVDGRADYEQFF.

A remark on this clonotype: One end of the junction is discordant with germline, which a read error may explain. The chain employs TRBV6-5 and TRBJ2-2; D remains unclear. Germline loops: CDR1 MNHEY, CDR2 SVGAGI. This CDR3 has 13 residues. CDR3 residues: CDSTPLGTGELFF. The CDR3 DNA follows: TGTGACAGCACACCGTTAGGTACCGGGGAGCTGTTTTTT.

By share of the sample, this clonotype is medium-sized. This chain links TRBV20-1 with TRBJ2-7; TRBD2 matches at 14 bases. The V segment lost 3 bases and the J segment 7 bases; nucleotides outside the gene matches: 8. Germline loops: CDR1 DFQATT, CDR2 SNEGSKA (reference sequence). CDR3 length: 15 amino acids. This CDR3 is CSARGLAGEGMEQYF. In DNA form, the CDR3 reads TGCAGTGCTAGGGGACTAGCGGGGGAGGGAATGGAGCAGTACTTC.

This clonotype occurred many times. The chain links TRBV6-5 to TRBJ1-3; D gene unclear. The CDR3 has 15 amino acids. V gave up 6 bases and J gave up 0 bases, with 12 bases separating them. CDR1 is MNHEY and CDR2 is SVGAGI in the germline V gene. The CDR3 is CASSPRGGSGNTIYF. CDR3 in DNA: TGTGCCAGCAGCCCCCGCGGTGGCTCTGGAAACACCATATATTTT.

This clonotype was recorded at least ten times. The V call is TRBV6-5, the J call TRBJ2-1; 10 nucleotides agree with TRBD1. Germline V gene lookup returns CDR1 MNHEY and CDR2 SVGAGI. The CDR3 is 14 amino acids. V lost 5 bases to trimming and J lost 8 bases; unmatched junction nucleotides: 6. The CDR3 DNA is TGTGCCAGCAGTCCCGGGACAGGGGCCGATGAGCAGTTCTTC. It is translated as CASSPGTGADEQFF.

This clonotype was observed a handful of times. The CDR3 sequence is CSAAQPSGRGYEQYF. The CDR3 bases are TGCAGTGCCGCCCAACCTAGCGGGAGAGGATACGAGCAGTACTTC. The V call is TRBV20-1, the J call TRBJ2-7; 10 bases are a match to TRBD2. The CDR3 loop spans 15 amino acids. J gave up 4 bases and V 6 bases, and 12 bases lay outside the gene matches. Germline loops: CDR1 DFQATT, CDR2 SNEGSKA (reference sequence).

This clonotype was detected a few times. The chain carries TRBV12-3 or TRBV12-4 and TRBJ2-1; 8 nucleotides match TRBD2. V gave up 3 bases and J gave up 7 bases; unmatched junction bases: 2. The CDR3 length is 13 residues. For the CDR3, the DNA is TGTGCCAGCAGTTTTGGCGGGGGGAATGAGCAGTTCTTC. This codes for CASSFGGGNEQFF.

This clonotype qualifies as medium-sized. V is TRBV4-1 and J is TRBJ1-1; D is unresolved. Trimming cost V 0 bases and J 0 bases, with 11 bases left between them. Looked up from germline, CDR1 is MGHRA and CDR2 is YSYEKL. The CDR3 covers 16 residues. For the CDR3, the DNA is TGCGCCAGCAGCCAAGATCGTTTCGGGGTGAACACTGAAGCTTTCTTT. Protein product: CASSQDRFGVNTEAFF.

As concerns this clonotype: This may come from a read error, since a much larger clone is one base off. The rearrangement uses TRBV7-9 and TRBJ2-1, with a weak D call TRBD2 (5 bases). Germline CDR1 is SEHNR and CDR2 is FQNEAQ (reference sequence). The CDR3 totals 13 residues. V lost 7 bases to trimming and J lost 9 bases, with 16 bases between them. In DNA form, the CDR3 reads TGTGCCAGCAACTTGGCCGGGAATGTTGAGCAGTTCTTC. It translates to CASNLAGNVEQFF.

This clonotype is categorized as medium-sized. The CDR3 here is CASSQGQGVDNEQFF. Written as DNA, the CDR3 is TGTGCCAGCAGTCAGGGACAGGGAGTGGACAATGAGCAGTTCTTC. The chain has TRBV6-5 and TRBJ2-1; TRBD1 agrees at 9 bases. The CDR3 runs 15 residues. The germline gives CDR1 MNHEY, CDR2 SVGAGI. J gave up 5 bases and V 5 bases, and 7 bases lay outside the gene matches.

Comment on this clonotype: This may come from a read error, since a much larger clone is one base off. CDR3 sequence: CSARPTGPSTEAFF. The CDR3 region has the DNA TGCAGTGCTCGCCCTACAGGGCCGAGCACTGAAGCTTTCTTT. The chain uses TRBV20-1 and TRBJ1-1, with D possibly matching TRBD1 (6 bases). The germline V and J ends were trimmed by 5 bases and 4 bases, with 17 bases remaining between them. The CDR3 extends over 14 amino acids. CDR1 is DFQATT and CDR2 is SNEGSKA in the germline V gene (reference sequence).

There are many counts of this clonotype. The rearrangement joins TRBV9 to TRBJ2-1; D unresolved. The CDR3 runs 12 residues. The V gene's germline CDR1 is SGDLS and CDR2 YYNGEE. V shed 0 bases and J shed 7 bases, with 5 bases lying between them. DNA of the CDR3: TGTGCCAGCAGCGTAGACCGGAATGAGCAGTTCTTC. Its translation is CASSVDRNEQFF.

By share of the sample, this clonotype is medium-sized. The genes are TRBV20-1 and TRBJ2-7; 9 bases are a match to TRBD2. This CDR3 is built from 15 residues. Germline CDR1 reads DFQATT; CDR2 reads SNEGSKA (reference sequence). Trimming cost V 3 bases and J 2 bases; bases outside gene matches: 8. Here the CDR3 reads CSASPLREGPYEQYF. For the CDR3, the DNA is TGCAGTGCTAGCCCTTTGCGGGAGGGTCCCTACGAGCAGTACTTC.

As regards this clonotype: Given the absence of the conserved phenylalanine or tryptophan at the CDR3 end, a read error is likely. The chain recombines TRBV20-1 with TRBJ2-7, with a tentative D call TRBD2 (5 bases). Trimming took 5 bases from V and 7 from J, leaving 18 bases between them. The CDR3 has 13 residues. The V gene's germline CDR1 is DFQATT and CDR2 SNEGSKA (reference sequence). CDR3 in amino acids: CSAAYSASYEQYS. The CDR3 region has the DNA TGCAGTGCTGCCTATAGTGCTAGCTATGAGCAGTACTCC.

This clonotype was seen ten or more times. The chain couples TRBV12-3 or TRBV12-4 to TRBJ2-5; D is possibly TRBD1 (6 bases). This CDR3 has 14 amino acids. V gave up 3 bases and J gave up 2 bases, with 10 bases separating them. CDR3 sequence (DNA): TGTGCCAGCAGTTTTGGGACACCACAAGAGACCCAGTACTTC. Translating gives CASSFGTPQETQYF.